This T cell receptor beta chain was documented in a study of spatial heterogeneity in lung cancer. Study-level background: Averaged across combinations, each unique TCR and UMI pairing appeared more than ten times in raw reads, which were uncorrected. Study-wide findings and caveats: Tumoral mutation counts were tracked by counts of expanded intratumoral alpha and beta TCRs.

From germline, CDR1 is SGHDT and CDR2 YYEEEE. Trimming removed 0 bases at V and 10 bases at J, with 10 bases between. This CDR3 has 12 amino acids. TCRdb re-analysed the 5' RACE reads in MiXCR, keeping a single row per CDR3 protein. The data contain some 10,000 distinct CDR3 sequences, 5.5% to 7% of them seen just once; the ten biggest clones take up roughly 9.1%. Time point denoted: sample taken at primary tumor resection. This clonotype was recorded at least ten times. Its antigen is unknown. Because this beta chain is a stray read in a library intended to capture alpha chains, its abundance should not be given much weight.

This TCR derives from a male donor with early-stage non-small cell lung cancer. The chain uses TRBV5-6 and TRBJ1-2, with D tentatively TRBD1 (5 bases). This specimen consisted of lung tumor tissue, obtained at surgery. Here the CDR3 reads CASSLVDSFYTF. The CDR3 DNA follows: TGTGCCAGCAGCTTGGTAGACAGCTTCTACACCTTC.